Listed here is a single TCR beta chain. The data were obtained in a study of cytomegalovirus exposure and HLA in healthy donors. Overall study context: The 666 first-cohort repertoires shared a platform with the 130 or so validation repertoires, as reported in a later analysis.

Separate from the approximately 730-subject first cohort, the roughly 120-subject validation cohort was the one that the donors belonged to. The protocol was immunoSEQ multiplex PCR, while the TCRdb copy is restricted to in-frame clones and leaves out a portion. Here the sample spans a few hundred thousand clones, 86% being singletons. V lost 5 bases and J lost 0; bases outside the gene matches: 4. In germline, CDR1 is LNHNV, CDR2 YYDKDF (reference sequence). The CDR3 runs to 17 residues. Sequenced: PBMCs. The chain is built from TRBV15 and TRBJ2-1; 13 bases match TRBD2. The receptor comes from a woman aged 18-29 years in good health and CMV-seronegative. CDR3 DNA sequence: TGTGCCACCAGCGGTGGGACTAGCGGGGCCTCCTACAATGAGCAGTTCTTC. This translates into CATSGGTSGASYNEQFF.